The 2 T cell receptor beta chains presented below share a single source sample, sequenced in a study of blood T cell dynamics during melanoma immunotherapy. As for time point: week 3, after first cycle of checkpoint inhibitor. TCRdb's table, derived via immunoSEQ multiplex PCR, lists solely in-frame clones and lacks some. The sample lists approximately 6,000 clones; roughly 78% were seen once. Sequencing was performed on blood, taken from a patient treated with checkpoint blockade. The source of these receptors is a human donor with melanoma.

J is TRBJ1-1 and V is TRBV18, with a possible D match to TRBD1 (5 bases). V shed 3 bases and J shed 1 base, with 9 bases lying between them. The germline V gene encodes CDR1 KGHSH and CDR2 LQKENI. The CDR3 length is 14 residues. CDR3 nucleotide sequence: TGTGCCAGCTCACCGACAGAGACGAACACTGAAGCTTTCTTT. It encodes CASSPTETNTEAFF.

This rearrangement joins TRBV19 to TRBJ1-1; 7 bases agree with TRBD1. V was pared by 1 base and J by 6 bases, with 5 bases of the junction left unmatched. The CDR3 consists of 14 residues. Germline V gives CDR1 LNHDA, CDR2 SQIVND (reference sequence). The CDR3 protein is CASSIAAGGSEAFF. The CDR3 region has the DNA TGTGCCAGTAGTATAGCTGCAGGGGGGTCTGAAGCTTTCTTT. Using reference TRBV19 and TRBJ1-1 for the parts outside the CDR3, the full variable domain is DGGITQSPKYLFRKEGQNVTLSCEQNLNHDAMYWYRQDPGQGLRLIYYSQIVNDFQKGDIAEGYSVSREKKESFPLTVTSAQKNPTAFYLCASSIAAGGSEAFFGQGTRLTVV.